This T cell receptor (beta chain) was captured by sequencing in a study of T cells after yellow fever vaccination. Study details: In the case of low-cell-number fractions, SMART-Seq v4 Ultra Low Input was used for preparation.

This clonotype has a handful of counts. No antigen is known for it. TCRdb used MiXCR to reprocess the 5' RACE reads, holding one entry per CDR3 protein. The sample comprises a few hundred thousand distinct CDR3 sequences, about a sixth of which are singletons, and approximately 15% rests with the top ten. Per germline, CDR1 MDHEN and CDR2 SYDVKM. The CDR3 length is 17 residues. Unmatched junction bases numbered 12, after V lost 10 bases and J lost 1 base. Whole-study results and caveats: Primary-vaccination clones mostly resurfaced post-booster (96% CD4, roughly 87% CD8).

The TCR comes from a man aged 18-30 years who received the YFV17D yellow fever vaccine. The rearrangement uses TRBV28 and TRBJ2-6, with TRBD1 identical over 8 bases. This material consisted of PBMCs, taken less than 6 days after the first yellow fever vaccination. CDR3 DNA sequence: TGTGCCACGGGCCGGGACAGGACCCTTTCTGGGGCCAACGTCCTGACTTTC. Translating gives CATGRDRTLSGANVLTF.